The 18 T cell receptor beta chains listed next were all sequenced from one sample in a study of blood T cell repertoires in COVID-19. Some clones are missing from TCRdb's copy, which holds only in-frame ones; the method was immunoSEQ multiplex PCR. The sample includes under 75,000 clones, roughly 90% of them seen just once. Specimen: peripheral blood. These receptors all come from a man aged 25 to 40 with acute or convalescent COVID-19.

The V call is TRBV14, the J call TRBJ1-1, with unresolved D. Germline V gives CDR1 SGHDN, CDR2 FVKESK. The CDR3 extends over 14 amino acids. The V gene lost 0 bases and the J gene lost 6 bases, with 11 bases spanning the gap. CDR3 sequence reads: CASSQESGRAEAFF. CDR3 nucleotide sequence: TGTGCCAGCAGCCAAGAATCCGGGAGGGCTGAAGCTTTCTTT. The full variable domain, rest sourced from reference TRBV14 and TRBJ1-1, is EAGVTQFPSHSVIEKGQTVTLRCDPISGHDNLYWYRRVMGKEIKFLLHFVKESKQDESGMPNNRFLAERTGGTYSTLKVQPAELEDSGVYFCASSQESGRAEAFFGQGTRLTVV.

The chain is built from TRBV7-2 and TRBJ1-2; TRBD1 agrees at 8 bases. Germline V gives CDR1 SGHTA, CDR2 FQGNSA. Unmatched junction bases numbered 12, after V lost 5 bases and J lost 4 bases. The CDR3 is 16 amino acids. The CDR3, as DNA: TGTGCCAGCAGCCTGAGTCCGGGACAGGCGCTCTATGGCTACACCTTC. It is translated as CASSLSPGQALYGYTF.

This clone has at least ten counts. This CDR3 reads CASTLTNEQFF. The CDR3 DNA reads as TGTGCCAGCACCCTCACAAATGAGCAGTTCTTC. The chain carries TRBV28 and TRBJ2-1; no reliable D call. V lost 7 bases and J lost 7, with 8 bases in between. The germline V gene has CDR1 MDHEN and CDR2 SYDVKM. The CDR3 covers 11 residues.

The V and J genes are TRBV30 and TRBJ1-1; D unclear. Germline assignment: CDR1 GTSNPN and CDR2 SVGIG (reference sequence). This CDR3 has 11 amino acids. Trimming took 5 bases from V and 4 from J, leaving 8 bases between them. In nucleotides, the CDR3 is TGTGCCTGGGCCCGGGGCACTGAAGCTTTCTTT. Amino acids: CAWARGTEAFF.

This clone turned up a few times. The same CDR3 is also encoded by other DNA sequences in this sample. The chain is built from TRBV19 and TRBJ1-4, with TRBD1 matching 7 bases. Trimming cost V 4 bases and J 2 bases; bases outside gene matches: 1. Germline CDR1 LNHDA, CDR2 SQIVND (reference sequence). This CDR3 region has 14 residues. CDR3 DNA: TGTGCCAGTAGTACGACAGGGACTAATGAAAAACTGTTTTTT. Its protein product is CASSTTGTNEKLFF.

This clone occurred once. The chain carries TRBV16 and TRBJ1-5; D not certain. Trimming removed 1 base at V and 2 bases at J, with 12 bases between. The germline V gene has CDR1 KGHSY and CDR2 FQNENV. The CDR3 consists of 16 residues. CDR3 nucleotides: TGTGCCAGCAGCCAATTCGGGGTTGGCGGCAATCAGCCCCAGCATTTT. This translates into CASSQFGVGGNQPQHF.

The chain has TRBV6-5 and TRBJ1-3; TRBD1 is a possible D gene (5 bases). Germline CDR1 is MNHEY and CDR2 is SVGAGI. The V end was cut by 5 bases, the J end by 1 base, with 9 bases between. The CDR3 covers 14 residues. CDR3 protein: CASSNQGSGNTIYF. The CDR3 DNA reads TGTGCCAGCAGTAATCAGGGATCTGGAAACACCATATATTTT.

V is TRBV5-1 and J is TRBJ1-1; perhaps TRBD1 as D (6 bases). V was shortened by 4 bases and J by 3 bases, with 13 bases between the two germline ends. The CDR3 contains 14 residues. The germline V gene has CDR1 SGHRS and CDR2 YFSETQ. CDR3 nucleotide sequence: TGCGCCAGCAGCGTGCAACAGGGATACACTGAAGCTTTCTTT. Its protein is CASSVQQGYTEAFF.

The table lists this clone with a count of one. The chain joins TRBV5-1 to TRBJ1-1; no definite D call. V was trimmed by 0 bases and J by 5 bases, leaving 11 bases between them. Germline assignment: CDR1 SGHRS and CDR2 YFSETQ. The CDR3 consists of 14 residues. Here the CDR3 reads CASSLVRDHTEAFF. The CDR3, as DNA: TGCGCCAGCAGCTTGGTCCGGGATCATACTGAAGCTTTCTTT.

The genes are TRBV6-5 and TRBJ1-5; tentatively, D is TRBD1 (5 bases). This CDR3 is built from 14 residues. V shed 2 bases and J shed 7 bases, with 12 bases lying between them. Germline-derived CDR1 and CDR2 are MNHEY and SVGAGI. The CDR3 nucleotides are TGTGCCAGCAGTTACGGTCAGGGTATGCAGCCCCAGCATTTT. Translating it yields CASSYGQGMQPQHF.

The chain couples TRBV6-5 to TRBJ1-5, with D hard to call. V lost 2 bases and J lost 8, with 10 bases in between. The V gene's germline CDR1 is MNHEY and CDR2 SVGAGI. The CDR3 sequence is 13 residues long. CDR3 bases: TGTGCCAGCAGTTACAGGGTGGAGGAGCCCCAGCATTTT. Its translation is CASSYRVEEPQHF.

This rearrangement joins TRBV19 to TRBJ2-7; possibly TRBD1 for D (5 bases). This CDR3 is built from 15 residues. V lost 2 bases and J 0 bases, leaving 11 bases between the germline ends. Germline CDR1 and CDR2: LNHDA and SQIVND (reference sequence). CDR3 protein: CASSIQQASSYEQYF. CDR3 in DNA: TGTGCCAGTAGTATACAACAGGCGAGCTCCTACGAGCAGTACTTC. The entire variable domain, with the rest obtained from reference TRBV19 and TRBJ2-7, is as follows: DGGITQSPKYLFRKEGQNVTLSCEQNLNHDAMYWYRQDPGQGLRLIYYSQIVNDFQKGDIAEGYSVSREKKESFPLTVTSAQKNPTAFYLCASSIQQASSYEQYFGPGTRLTVT.

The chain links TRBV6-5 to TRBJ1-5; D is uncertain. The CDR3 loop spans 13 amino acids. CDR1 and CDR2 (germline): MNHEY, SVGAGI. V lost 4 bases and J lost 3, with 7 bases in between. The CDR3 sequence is CASSSGSNQPQHF. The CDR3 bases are TGTGCCAGCAGTTCAGGTTCCAATCAGCCCCAGCATTTT.

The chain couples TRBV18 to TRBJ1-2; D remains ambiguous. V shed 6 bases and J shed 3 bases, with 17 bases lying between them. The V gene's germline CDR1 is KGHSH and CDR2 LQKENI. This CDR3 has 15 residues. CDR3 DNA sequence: TGTGCCAGCTCGCCCCAATATCAGGCTGACTATGGCTACACCTTC. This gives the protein CASSPQYQADYGYTF.

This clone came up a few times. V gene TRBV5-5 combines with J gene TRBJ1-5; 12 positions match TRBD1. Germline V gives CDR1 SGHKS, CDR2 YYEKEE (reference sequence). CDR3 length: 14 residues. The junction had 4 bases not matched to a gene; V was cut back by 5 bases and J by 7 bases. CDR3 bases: TGTGCCAGCAGGGCCGGGACAGGGGGCCAGCCCCAGCATTTT. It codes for CASRAGTGGQPQHF.

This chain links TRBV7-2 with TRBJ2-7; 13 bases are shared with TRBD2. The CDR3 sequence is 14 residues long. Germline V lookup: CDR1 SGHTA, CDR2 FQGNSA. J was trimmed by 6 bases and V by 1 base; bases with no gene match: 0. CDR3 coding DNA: TGTGCCAGCAGCTTAGGGACTAGCGGGAGCGAGCAGTACTTC. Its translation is CASSLGTSGSEQYF.

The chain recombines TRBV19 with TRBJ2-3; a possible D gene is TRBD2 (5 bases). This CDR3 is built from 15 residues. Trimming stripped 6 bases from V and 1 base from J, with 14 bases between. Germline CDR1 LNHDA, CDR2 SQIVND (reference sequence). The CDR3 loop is CASRTDSAGTDTQYF. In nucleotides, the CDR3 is TGTGCCAGTAGAACTGACTCAGCGGGCACAGATACGCAGTATTTT.

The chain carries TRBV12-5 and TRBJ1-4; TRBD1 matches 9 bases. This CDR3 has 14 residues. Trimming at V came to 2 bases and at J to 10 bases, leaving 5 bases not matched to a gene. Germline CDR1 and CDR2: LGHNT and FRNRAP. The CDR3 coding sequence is TGTGCTAGTGGTTTGATGAGACAGGGGGGAAAACTGTTTTTT. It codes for CASGLMRQGGKLFF. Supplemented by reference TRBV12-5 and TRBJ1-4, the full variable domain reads DARVTQTPRHKVTEMGQEVTMRCQPILGHNTVFWYRQTMMQGLELLAYFRNRAPLDDSGMPKDRFSAEMPDATLATLKIQPSEPRDSAVYFCASGLMRQGGKLFFGSGTQLSVL.